Each of the 10 T cell receptor beta chains below was sequenced from the same sample in a study of blood T cell repertoires in COVID-19. Clones were read by immunoSEQ multiplex PCR, and TCRdb kept only the in-frame ones, dropping some. The sample has hundreds of thousands of clones; more than 85% are singletons. The sequenced sample consisted of peripheral blood. The receptors were sampled from a man in his fifties or sixties with acute or convalescent COVID-19.

The rearrangement links TRBV18 to TRBJ1-1, with 7 bases matching TRBD1. Trimming at V came to 4 bases and at J to 3 bases, leaving 5 bases not matched to a gene. CDR3 length: 14 residues. Germline CDR1 is KGHSH and CDR2 is LQKENI. The CDR3 bases are TGTGCCAGCTCACTCGGGACAGATCACACTGAAGCTTTCTTT. Encoded protein: CASSLGTDHTEAFF.

This chain connects TRBV5-1 to TRBJ1-2; D possibly corresponds to TRBD1 (6 bases). V lost 6 bases and J lost 4, with 19 bases in between. Germline V gene data show CDR1 as SGHRS and CDR2 as YFSETQ. The CDR3 is 15 residues long. The CDR3 DNA is TGCGCCAGCACCATATCGACAGGAAGCGGCTATGGCTACACCTTC. Translated: CASTISTGSGYGYTF.

This clone appeared a few times. This chain joins TRBV28 and TRBJ1-5, with a tentative D call TRBD1 (5 bases). V lost 7 bases to trimming and J lost 2 bases, with 15 bases between them. Germline CDR1 and CDR2: MDHEN and SYDVKM. The length of the CDR3 is 15 residues. Here the CDR3 reads CASIPGGSGNQPQHF. CDR3 nucleotides: TGTGCCAGCATCCCGGGGGGGAGCGGCAATCAGCCCCAGCATTTT.

The chain couples TRBV6-6 to TRBJ2-2; 8 positions match TRBD1. In germline, CDR1 is MNHNY, CDR2 SVGAGI (reference sequence). With 6 bases clipped from V and 7 bases from J, the junction kept 7 bases outside the gene matches. The CDR3 contains 14 residues. CDR3 sequence (DNA): TGTGCCAGCAGAATATCGACAGGGGTCGGGGAGCTGTTTTTT. It is translated as CASRISTGVGELFF.

This clone appeared a single time. This chain joins TRBV19 and TRBJ2-7; 10 positions agree with TRBD1. The germline gives CDR1 LNHDA, CDR2 SQIVND (reference sequence). The V and J ends lost 3 bases and 3 bases, in that order; junction bases with no gene match: 8. The length of the CDR3 is 16 residues. The CDR3 sequence: CASSIRQGARLYEQYF. Written as DNA, the CDR3 is TGTGCCAGTAGTATCAGACAGGGGGCAAGACTCTACGAGCAGTACTTC.

The sample holds one count of this clone. This chain uses TRBV5-4 with TRBJ1-2; the D gene is possibly TRBD1 (5 bases). This CDR3 spans 14 amino acids. Trimming cost V 3 bases and J 4 bases, with 13 bases left between them. Germline V gene data show CDR1 as SGHNT and CDR2 as YYREEE (reference sequence). The CDR3, as DNA: TGTGCCAGCAGCTCGGGGACTCGTAGCTATGGCTACACCTTC. Translating it yields CASSSGTRSYGYTF.

This clone has just a few counts. The rearrangement links TRBV7-3 to TRBJ1-1, with 9 bases lining up with TRBD1. Germline V gene lookup returns CDR1 SGHTA and CDR2 FQGTGA. The CDR3 runs 15 residues. With 5 bases clipped from V and 1 base from J, the junction kept 5 bases outside the gene matches. The CDR3 DNA is TGTGCCAGCAGCCCCGGGACAGGGAGGAACACTGAAGCTTTCTTT. Translated: CASSPGTGRNTEAFF.

V is TRBV25-1 and J is TRBJ2-1; a weak D match, TRBD2 (6 bases). With 3 bases removed from V and 14 bases from J, the gap between germline ends came to 17 bases. Germline CDR1 and CDR2: MGHDK and SYGVNS. This CDR3 is 13 amino acids long. CDR3 amino acids: CASSELRDLREFF. The CDR3 DNA reads as TGTGCCAGCAGTGAGCTAAGGGACTTGAGAGAGTTCTTC.

The V and J genes are TRBV6-5 and TRBJ1-5, with D tentatively TRBD1 (5 bases). This CDR3 has 14 residues. The V gene's germline CDR1 is MNHEY and CDR2 SVGAGI. Trimming cost V 2 bases and J 2 bases, with 7 bases left between them. The CDR3 sequence: CASSYGRGNQPQHF. DNA of the CDR3: TGTGCCAGCAGTTACGGCAGGGGCAATCAGCCCCAGCATTTT.

The chain links TRBV9 to TRBJ2-1; tentative D call: TRBD1 (5 bases). Looked up from germline, CDR1 is SGDLS and CDR2 is YYNGEE. V was shortened by 4 bases and J by 4 bases, with 9 bases between the two germline ends. There are 13 residues in the CDR3. CDR3: CASSPRQYNEQFF. The CDR3 DNA sequence: TGTGCCAGCAGCCCCCGACAGTACAATGAGCAGTTCTTC.